The source of this T cell receptor beta chain is a study of blood T cells in healthy people across ages. With a J-beta primer mix and a sample-barcoded 5' primer, a second PCR ran 7 to 11 cycles. TCRdb ran MiXCR on the 5' RACE reads and lists one entry per CDR3 protein. Here the sample spans over a million distinct CDR3 sequences, 45% being singletons. This CDR3 spans 13 amino acids. The germline V gene has CDR1 MNHEY and CDR2 SMNVEV (reference sequence). The V gene is TRBV27, the J gene TRBJ2-5; 7 bases match TRBD2. The closer fit of TRBJ2-7 to the DNA end suggests the J call may be wrong. The sequencing sample was made of blood. The sequence was collected from a woman in her sixties or seventies in good health. The CDR3 DNA reads as TGTGCCAGCAGGAGAACGGGGACTACCGAGCAGTACTTC. It translates to CASRRTGTTEQYF.